This T cell receptor beta chain was captured in a study of blood T cell repertoires in COVID-19 (dated by TCRdb to about 2020). About the study as a whole: Samples from collaborators originated in the United States, Italy and Spain and spanned both the acute and convalescent phases of COVID-19. Subjects who had been exposed to COVID-19, were actively infected with it, or had recovered from it provided the deeply sampled blood TCRbeta repertoires that made up the dataset. A de-identified subject ID, COVID-19 status, age in years and sex were almost always included in the sample metadata. The repertoires were made available in a free public database intended to serve as a resource for research on the immune response to SARS-CoV-2. HLA class I and class II types, where available, came from metadata supplied by the sample provider rather than from assay-based typing. The prospective study material was composed of cDNA or gDNA derived from T cells, B-cell-depleted T cells, or PBMCs. The samples were drawn from the first 160 participants of the ongoing ImmuneRACE study and from over a thousand subjects provided by 6 global collaborators.

The germline V gene encodes CDR1 SGHAT and CDR2 FQNNGV. Between the V and J ends, shortened by 4 bases and 1 base respectively, the junction contains 14 bases. Counted from cysteine to phenylalanine, this CDR3 has 17 amino acids. The retained sequence is limited to the CDR3, 51 bases, with the frame set at the first base. Concerning this clone: Its cognate antigen has yet to be identified. No clone much larger than this one lies a single base away; base qualities are absent.

TCRbeta CDR3 regions were amplified from genomic DNA using the immunoSEQ Assay, a bias-controlled multiplex PCR. The original methods were these. Within the assay, amplification of reference gene primers was used to estimate how many nucleated cells each sample contained. To quantify the absolute abundance of each unique TCRbeta CDR3 rearrangement, sequence reads were collapsed and filtered. Productive Simpson clonality was computed per sample as the square root of Simpson's diversity index over productive rearrangements. This is the immuneACCESS table as TCRdb keeps it, with only in-frame sequences that have V and J called. A part of the clones is gone; compared with another copy, unresolved V genes explain less than half, and the rest is unexplained. That table gives V, J and clone size, and the DNA gave D and trimming. A total of roughly 160,000 clones appear in this sample, approximately 91% of them only once. The biggest ten clones account for about 2.3% of the sample.

The collaborating institutions used their own protocols to collect whole blood in K2EDTA tubes. For TCRbeta analysis, collaborators shipped samples in one of three forms: frozen whole blood, isolated PBMCs, or DNA extracted from either of those sample types. What the research found in general, with its limitations: How much clinical and demographic metadata was included differed by source and by participant, and the metadata was provided uncurated.

This receptor chain uses TRBV11-2 and TRBJ1-6; the D gene is unclear. The receptor was isolated from a man younger than 35 with acute or convalescent COVID-19. The sequencing sample was made of peripheral blood. The CDR3 in this case is CASSSLSWRSYNSPLHF. The DNA sequence is TGTGCCAGCAGCTCCCTATCCTGGAGGTCCTATAATTCACCCCTCCACTTT.